This T cell receptor beta chain came from a study of metastatic and nonmetastatic thyroid tumors. Via MiXCR, TCRdb re-called the PCR reads. The sample holds just over 20,000 clones, roughly an eighth seen once. V was cut by 3 bases and J by 6 bases, with 6 bases left in between. CDR3 length: 13 amino acids. Before thyroid surgery, none of the patients had received any treatment. The chain recombines TRBV12-3 or TRBV12-4 with TRBJ1-6, with D possibly being TRBD1 (5 bases). The sequencing sample was made of blood. The origin of this receptor is a male donor with papillary thyroid cancer or a benign thyroid nodule (not recorded which). Some clones in this sample may be carry-over from other donors' samples. This CDR3 reads CASSLTANSPLHF. The CDR3 DNA reads as TGTGCCAGCAGTTTGACAGCTAATTCACCCCTCCACTTT.